The clone carrying this T cell receptor (beta chain) was seen ten or more times. The CDR3 sequence is 12 residues long. Trimming shortened V by 11 bases and J by 1 base, and 9 bases separated the two germline ends. Germline lookup yields CDR1 MNHEY and CDR2 SMNVEV (reference sequence). Template material for amplifying TCR beta CDR3 regions consisted of RNA transcripts. With the HTBI primer set, the TCR CDR3 went through a first round of RT-PCR. TCRdb used MiXCR to reprocess the multiplex PCR reads, holding one entry per CDR3 protein. This table holds more than 300,000 distinct CDR3 sequences, more than 11% found once. This entry comes from a study of T cells in Graves' hyperthyroidism and ophthalmopathy.

The sample comprised blood. The sequence was collected from a woman in her twenties or thirties with Graves' hyperthyroidism. The chain has TRBV27 and TRBJ2-1; TRBD1 might be the D (5 bases). The CDR3, as DNA: TGTGCCGCAGGGCCTTCCTACAATGAGCAGTTCTTC. It yields the protein CAAGPSYNEQFF.